This TCR beta chain came from a study of blood T cell repertoires in COVID-19. About the research overall: Sample material is recorded as cDNA or gDNA derived from T cells, B-cell-depleted T cells, or PBMCs.

Per the original methods: Amplification of reference gene primers provided the estimated nucleated cell counts. Data came from immunoSEQ multiplex PCR; TCRdb stores just in-frame clones and leaves some out. V and J calls and clone size are given by that table; D and trimming were obtained from the DNA. The data contain about 220,000 clones, around nine tenths of them singletons. This study enrolled people aged 18 to 89 from about two dozen US geographic areas. Sequencing was carried out using PBMCs or T cells enriched from blood (not recorded which). This TCR came from a woman between 45 and 65 years old with acute COVID-19.

The CDR3 protein is CASSSVTSASYNEQFF. The DNA for the CDR3 is TGTGCCAGCAGTTCCGTGACTAGCGCCTCCTACAATGAGCAGTTCTTC. The genes are TRBV28 and TRBJ2-1; the match to TRBD2 covers 8 bases. CDR1 is MDHEN and CDR2 is SYDVKM in the germline V gene. After removal of 4 bases from V and 0 bases from J, the junction contained 5 bases not matched to a gene. CDR3 length: 16 residues.